This TCR beta chain was sequenced during a study of T cells after yellow fever vaccination. General observations from the study: Clones from primary vaccination mostly reappeared after the booster (around 96% CD4, over 85% CD8).

A few counts support this clonotype. Its matching antigen is unknown. Template switching by 5'RACE produced TCR cDNA, adding a universal primer site and UMIs. TCRdb re-called the 5' RACE reads with MiXCR, one entry per CDR3 protein. The table includes over 250,000 distinct CDR3 sequences, around 4.9% detected once. Trimming took 6 bases from V and 0 from J, leaving 8 bases between them. The CDR3 sequence is 14 residues long. Germline V CDR1 and CDR2: KGHDR, SFDVKD. The V call is TRBV24-1, the J call TRBJ1-5; D uncertain. The specimen was CD4+ T cells sorted from PBMCs, collected on the day of the yellow fever booster vaccination. The origin of this receptor is a young man who received the YFV17D yellow fever vaccine. The CDR3 nucleotides read TGTGCCACCAGTTCTTGGAATAGCAATCAGCCCCAGCATTTT. Protein sequence: CATSSWNSNQPQHF.